Sequencing of this T cell receptor beta chain was carried out in a study of control samples from healthy donors and cancer patients. The assay was immunoSEQ multiplex PCR, and TCRdb's table has in-frame clones only and misses some. The sample lists under 150,000 clones; around 85% were seen once. The sequencing input was blood. The receptor was derived from a woman aged 30 to 39 in good health.

DNA of the CDR3: TGTGCCAGCAGCCAAATGGCTAGCGGAGGCCAGCAGTTCTTC. Translated: CASSQMASGGQQFF. The chain uses TRBV14 and TRBJ2-1, with 7 bases that match TRBD2. With V trimmed by 2 bases and J by 11 bases, 9 bases remained unmatched. The CDR3 consists of 14 residues. Germline V CDR1 and CDR2: SGHDN, FVKESK.